The 13 T cell receptor beta chains given below trace back to one sample, sequenced in a study of blood T cell repertoires in COVID-19. The data were produced by immunoSEQ multiplex PCR, yet TCRdb's version contains in-frame clones alone and is incomplete. The profile shows 140,000 to 150,000 clones, approximately 81% of them singletons. Sequenced material: peripheral blood. These receptors were collected from a human donor in a cohort sampled during active COVID-19.

This clone was detected once. This rearrangement joins TRBV19 to TRBJ2-1; 7 bases are a match to TRBD2. The CDR3 runs 14 residues. Germline CDR1 and CDR2: LNHDA and SQIVND (reference sequence). The V and J ends lost 6 bases and 1 base, in that order; junction bases with no gene match: 3. The CDR3 nucleotides read TGTGCCAGTAGGTGGGGGGGTTCCTACAATGAGCAGTTCTTC. Amino acid sequence: CASRWGGSYNEQFF.

This clone was recorded once. The CDR3 coding sequence is TGTGCCAGCAGCTTGGGGGACAGAGCTAATGAAAAACTGTTTTTT. It translates to CASSLGDRANEKLFF. The V call is TRBV7-9, the J call TRBJ1-4; 7 bases are a match to TRBD1. This CDR3 is built from 15 residues. Germline lookup yields CDR1 SEHNR and CDR2 FQNEAQ (reference sequence). The ends lost 3 bases at V and 3 bases at J; junction bases unmatched: 4.

The chain carries TRBV20-1 and TRBJ1-2; the D is unclear. V was cut by 2 bases and J by 8 bases, with 6 bases left in between. Germline V gene lookup returns CDR1 DFQATT and CDR2 SNEGSKA (reference sequence). The CDR3 is 10 amino acids. CDR3 in amino acids: CSARTVGYTF. In DNA, the CDR3 is TGCAGTGCTAGAACAGTCGGCTACACCTTC.

J is TRBJ1-3 and V is TRBV7-8, with unresolved D. Germline V gives CDR1 SGHVS, CDR2 FQNEAQ. V lost 10 bases and J 0 bases, leaving 13 bases between the germline ends. CDR3 length: 14 amino acids. In nucleotides, the CDR3 is TGTGCCACCACGACGAGGATCTCTGGAAACACCATATATTTT. This codes for CATTTRISGNTIYF.

This clone occurred once. The J gene is TRBJ2-7, the V gene TRBV2, with 9 bases fitting TRBD1. Trimming took 4 bases from V and 6 from J; bases not matched to a gene: 7. Looked up from germline, CDR1 is SNHLY and CDR2 is FYNNEI. This CDR3 is built from 14 residues. In DNA form, the CDR3 reads TGTGCCAGCAGTGCCTCGGGACAGGGTGGCGAGCAGTACTTC. It is translated as CASSASGQGGEQYF.

The chain joins TRBV10-2 to TRBJ1-2; D is possibly TRBD1 (5 bases). The germline V and J ends were trimmed by 3 bases and 3 bases, with 14 bases remaining between them. CDR3 length equals 15 residues. Germline CDR1 and CDR2: WSHSY and SAAADI. CDR3: CASSETGLLDYGYTF. CDR3 DNA sequence: TGCGCCAGCAGTGAAACAGGCCTTCTAGACTATGGCTACACCTTC.

This sequence joins TRBV5-6 and TRBJ2-3, with D possibly being TRBD2 (5 bases). The germline CDR1 and CDR2 sequences are SGHDT and YYEEEE. The CDR3 consists of 15 residues. V lost 6 bases and J 6 bases, leaving 20 bases between the germline ends. The CDR3 DNA is TGTGCCAGCACTCAACGGCGGGCAGCCAGGGATACGCAGTATTTT. Protein: CASTQRRAARDTQYF.

For this clone: The sample carries other DNA sequences with the same CDR3. V gene TRBV9 combines with J gene TRBJ2-1; D remains ambiguous. Germline V gene lookup returns CDR1 SGDLS and CDR2 YYNGEE. This CDR3 comprises 15 residues. V was cut by 0 bases and J by 2 bases, with 9 bases left in between. The CDR3 DNA reads TGTGCCAGCAGCGTAGGAGGTGGCGCCTACAATGAGCAGTTCTTC. Translating gives CASSVGGGAYNEQFF.

This clone was detected a few times. This chain uses TRBV13 with TRBJ2-5; tentatively, D is TRBD2 (5 bases). The V gene's germline CDR1 is PRHDT and CDR2 FYEKMQ (reference sequence). The length of the CDR3 is 13 residues. With 3 bases removed from V and 5 bases from J, the gap between germline ends came to 10 bases. The CDR3 DNA follows: TGTGCCAGCAGCTTCGAGGGCCCGGAGACCCAGTACTTC. This sequence encodes CASSFEGPETQYF.

This clone has a handful of counts. V usage is TRBV19 and J usage is TRBJ2-1; D is possibly TRBD2 (5 bases). CDR1 LNHDA and CDR2 SQIVND come from the germline V gene (reference sequence). The V end was cut by 3 bases, the J end by 0 bases, with 9 bases between. This CDR3 comprises 15 residues. The DNA of the CDR3 is TGTGCCAGTAGTATGGCTAGCCTCTCCTACAATGAGCAGTTCTTC. Its protein product is CASSMASLSYNEQFF.

The chain uses TRBV6-2 or TRBV6-3 and TRBJ2-5; 7 bases align to TRBD2. The length of the CDR3 is 17 residues. Germline V gives CDR1 MNHEY, CDR2 SVGEGT. With V trimmed by 4 bases and J by 3 bases, 14 bases remained unmatched. This CDR3 reads CASSFLRGGDPKETQYF. In nucleotides, the CDR3 is TGTGCCAGCAGTTTCCTTAGGGGAGGGGACCCCAAAGAGACCCAGTACTTC.

V is TRBV11-2 and J is TRBJ2-7; 7 bases align to TRBD1. The CDR3 is 15 amino acids. V was pared by 5 bases and J by 0 bases, with 7 bases of the junction left unmatched. Germline-derived CDR1 and CDR2 are SGHAT and FQNNGV. CDR3 coding DNA: TGTGCCAGCAGCCCGGCGGCAGGGGGCTCCTACGAGCAGTACTTC. Its translation: CASSPAAGGSYEQYF.

The CDR3 sequence: CASSLGGGTEAFF. The CDR3 DNA follows: TGTGCCAGCAGCTTGGGGGGAGGCACTGAAGCTTTCTTT. This chain links TRBV7-3 with TRBJ1-1; weak D call: TRBD1 (5 bases). CDR3 length: 13 residues. The ends were cut back, 3 bases at V and 4 bases at J, with 9 bases in the middle. Germline lookup yields CDR1 SGHTA and CDR2 FQGTGA.